A selection of T cell receptor beta chains follows, all from one sample in a study of shared clonotypes between healthy human individuals. The data were produced by immunoSEQ multiplex PCR, yet TCRdb's version contains in-frame clones alone and is incomplete. The profile covers hundreds of thousands of clones, with roughly 97% appearing a single time and about 0.06% taken by the ten largest. Sequenced: naive CD4+ T cells sorted from blood. These receptors were obtained from a woman in her twenties or thirties in good health. Each CDR3 is given with its conserved first and last residue. A D gene is named only where the DNA matches it firmly. A row's size may be missing; if present it is once, few, many or a size class.

D: -
size: -
J: TRBJ2-5
V: TRBV5-1
CDR3: CASSRDTGETQYF
DNA: TGCGCCAGCAGCCGGGACACCGGAGAGACCCAGTACTTC

D: TRBD1
size: -
J: TRBJ1-5
V: TRBV19
CDR3: CASRQLQGAHHQPQHF
DNA: TGTGCCAGTAGGCAGTTACAGGGGGCGCATCATCAGCCCCAGCATTTT

D: -
size: -
J: TRBJ2-7
V: TRBV7-3
CDR3: CASSRGVSYEQYF
DNA: TGTGCCAGCAGCCGCGGGGTCTCCTACGAGCAGTACTTC

D: -
size: once
J: TRBJ1-5
V: TRBV10-3
CDR3: CAISESGQGRINQPQHF
DNA: TGTGCCATCAGTGAGTCGGGCCAGGGACGGATCAATCAGCCCCAGCATTTT

D: -
size: -
J: TRBJ2-5
V: TRBV6-6
CDR3: CASSPAIQETQYF
DNA: TGTGCCAGCAGCCCAGCGATCCAAGAGACCCAGTACTTC

D: -
size: -
J: TRBJ2-4
V: TRBV27
CDR3: CASSPGLLLAKNIQYF
DNA: TGTGCCAGCAGTCCAGGACTATTACTAGCCAAAAACATTCAGTACTTC

D: -
size: -
J: TRBJ2-6
V: TRBV30
CDR3: CAWSRRSGANVLTF
DNA: TGTGCCTGGAGTCGTAGGTCTGGGGCCAACGTCCTGACTTTC

D: TRBD2
size: -
J: TRBJ2-7
V: TRBV28
CDR3: CASSRKREQYEQYF
DNA: TGTGCCAGCAGCCGGAAGCGGGAGCAGTACGAGCAGTACTTC

D: TRBD1
size: -
J: TRBJ2-7
V: TRBV5-4
CDR3: CASSFGTGIEQYF
DNA: TGTGCCAGCAGCTTTGGGACAGGGATTGAGCAGTACTTC

D: -
size: -
J: TRBJ2-7
V: TRBV28
CDR3: CASSPSSTTAGSYEQYF
DNA: TGTGCCAGCAGCCCCTCCTCGACGACAGCAGGCTCCTACGAGCAGTACTTC

D: -
size: -
J: TRBJ2-5
V: TRBV7-7
CDR3: CASSLKAGFETQYF
DNA: TGTGCCAGCAGCTTAAAGGCGGGGTTCGAGACCCAGTACTTC

D: -
size: -
J: TRBJ2-5
V: TRBV6-1
CDR3: CASSARREETQYF
DNA: TGTGCCAGCAGTGCGCGGCGGGAAGAGACCCAGTACTTC

D: TRBD1
size: -
J: TRBJ1-1
V: TRBV11-2
CDR3: CASSQTTGGNTEAFF
DNA: TGTGCCAGCAGCCAAACGACAGGGGGGAACACTGAAGCTTTCTTT

D: -
size: -
J: TRBJ1-1
V: TRBV5-4
CDR3: CASSLGQKAFF
DNA: TGTGCCAGCAGCTTAGGACAGAAAGCTTTCTTT

D: TRBD1
size: -
J: TRBJ2-2
V: TRBV5-1
CDR3: CASSLRQGDYTGELFF
DNA: TGCGCCAGCAGCCTACGACAGGGTGATTACACCGGGGAGCTGTTTTTT

D: TRBD1
size: -
J: TRBJ2-5
V: TRBV18
CDR3: CASSPDRGGGETQYF
DNA: TGTGCCAGCTCACCCGACAGGGGCGGTGGAGAGACCCAGTACTTC

D: -
size: -
J: TRBJ2-3
V: TRBV15
CDR3: CATSPQLDGRSADTQYF
DNA: TGTGCCACCAGCCCCCAGCTTGACGGGAGATCAGCAGATACGCAGTATTTT

D: -
size: -
J: TRBJ2-7
V: TRBV10-3
CDR3: CAISRQAGAYEQYF
DNA: TGTGCCATCAGCCGACAGGCCGGGGCCTACGAGCAGTACTTC

D: TRBD1
size: few
J: TRBJ1-2
V: TRBV28
CDR3: CASYSDRASGYTF
DNA: TGTGCCAGCTACTCGGACAGGGCCAGCGGCTACACCTTC

D: -
size: -
J: TRBJ2-7
V: TRBV28
CDR3: CASSPPTDYSYEQYF
DNA: TGTGCCAGCAGTCCCCCGACAGATTACTCCTACGAGCAGTACTTC

D: TRBD2
size: -
J: TRBJ2-1
V: TRBV27
CDR3: CASSSGLAAYNEQFF
DNA: TGTGCCAGCAGTTCCGGACTAGCGGCCTACAATGAGCAGTTCTTC

D: -
size: -
J: TRBJ1-2
V: TRBV5-1
CDR3: CASSLAPDYGYTF
DNA: TGCGCCAGCAGCTTGGCGCCAGACTATGGCTACACCTTC

D: TRBD1
size: -
J: TRBJ1-2
V: TRBV7-9
CDR3: CASSQDRDGGYTF
DNA: TGTGCCAGCAGCCAGGACAGGGACGGGGGCTACACCTTC

D: TRBD2
size: -
J: TRBJ2-5
V: TRBV9
CDR3: CASSEGLRQETQYF
DNA: TGTGCCAGCAGCGAGGGACTAAGGCAAGAGACCCAGTACTTC

D: -
size: -
J: TRBJ2-6
V: TRBV29-1
CDR3: CSTRDKTSGANVLTF
DNA: TGCAGCACCCGGGACAAGACCTCTGGGGCCAACGTCCTGACTTTC

D: -
size: -
J: TRBJ2-7
V: TRBV19
CDR3: CASSGEAWAYEQYF
DNA: TGTGCCAGTAGTGGGGAGGCCTGGGCATACGAGCAGTACTTC

D: -
size: -
J: TRBJ1-3
V: TRBV2
CDR3: CASTLISGNTIYF
DNA: TGTGCCAGCACCTTAATCTCTGGAAACACCATATATTTT

D: -
size: -
J: TRBJ2-7
V: TRBV5-1
CDR3: CASSLGGGADPTYEQYF
DNA: TGCGCCAGCAGCTTGGGAGGCGGAGCGGACCCTACCTACGAGCAGTACTTC

D: -
size: -
J: TRBJ1-2
V: TRBV6-5
CDR3: CASSYSGRNYGYTF
DNA: TGTGCCAGCAGTTACTCGGGGCGCAACTATGGCTACACCTTC

D: TRBD2
size: -
J: TRBJ2-3
V: TRBV19
CDR3: CASTTSGRSGTDTQYF
DNA: TGTGCCAGTACCACTAGCGGGAGGAGTGGGACAGATACGCAGTATTTT

D: -
size: -
J: TRBJ2-3
V: TRBV5-1
CDR3: CASSEGGQGSTDTQYF
DNA: TGCGCCAGCAGTGAGGGGGGCCAGGGAAGCACAGATACGCAGTATTTT

D: -
size: -
J: TRBJ2-1
V: TRBV11-1
CDR3: CASSSPKGEQFF
DNA: TGTGCCAGCAGCTCCCCGAAGGGGGAGCAGTTCTTC

D: -
size: -
J: TRBJ2-3
V: TRBV5-5
CDR3: CASSPGGLWEDTQYF
DNA: TGTGCCAGCAGCCCTGGGGGCCTCTGGGAAGATACGCAGTATTTT

D: -
size: -
J: TRBJ1-5
V: TRBV7-2
CDR3: CASRKRGESLQHF
DNA: TGTGCCAGCCGCAAAAGGGGGGAGTCGCTCCAGCATTTT

D: TRBD1
size: -
J: TRBJ1-4
V: TRBV19
CDR3: CASSVRDRNEKLFF
DNA: TGTGCCAGTAGTGTCCGGGACAGGAATGAAAAACTGTTTTTT

D: -
size: -
J: TRBJ1-5
V: TRBV6-7
CDR3: CASSYSGRETTSQPQHF
DNA: TGTGCCAGCAGTTACTCTGGGCGGGAAACGACAAGCCAGCCCCAGCATTTT

D: -
size: -
J: TRBJ1-5
V: TRBV28
CDR3: CASLTAKQKNQPQHF
DNA: TGTGCCAGCCTAACAGCAAAACAGAAGAATCAGCCCCAGCATTTT

D: TRBD2
size: -
J: TRBJ2-1
V: TRBV4-1
CDR3: CASSAASGRRLGNEQFF
DNA: TGCGCCAGCAGCGCGGCTAGCGGGAGACGGTTGGGGAATGAGCAGTTCTTC

D: -
size: -
J: TRBJ1-1
V: TRBV7-2
CDR3: CASSLGREEAFF
DNA: TGTGCCAGCAGCTTAGGTCGAGAAGAAGCTTTCTTT

D: TRBD1
size: -
J: TRBJ1-5
V: TRBV6-1
CDR3: CASSGGQGSTSANQPQHF
DNA: TGTGCCAGCAGTGGAGGACAGGGCAGTACTTCCGCCAATCAGCCCCAGCATTTT

D: -
size: -
J: TRBJ2-1
V: TRBV28
CDR3: CASSDPPGYNEQFF
DNA: TGTGCCAGCAGTGACCCTCCGGGGTACAATGAGCAGTTCTTC

D: -
size: -
J: TRBJ2-7
V: TRBV30
CDR3: CAWSVGSYEQYF
DNA: TGTGCCTGGAGCGTGGGTAGCTACGAGCAGTACTTC

D: -
size: -
J: TRBJ2-7
V: TRBV7-2
CDR3: CASSSYSIGGFSYEQYF
DNA: TGTGCCAGCAGCTCCTACTCGATCGGCGGTTTTTCCTACGAGCAGTACTTC

D: TRBD1
size: -
J: TRBJ1-2
V: TRBV27
CDR3: CASSRTGVRGYTF
DNA: TGTGCCAGCAGTAGAACAGGGGTCCGAGGCTACACCTTC

D: -
size: -
J: TRBJ2-7
V: TRBV23-1
CDR3: CASLPPGGKEQYF
DNA: TGCGCCAGCCTCCCACCGGGCGGAAAGGAGCAGTACTTC

D: -
size: -
J: TRBJ1-2
V: TRBV19
CDR3: CASSMGTSIYGYTF
DNA: TGTGCCAGTAGTATGGGCACTTCGATCTATGGCTACACCTTC

D: TRBD2
size: -
J: TRBJ2-7
V: TRBV28
CDR3: CASRTSGRALYEQYF
DNA: TGTGCCAGCAGGACTAGCGGGAGGGCCCTCTACGAGCAGTACTTC

D: TRBD2
size: -
J: TRBJ2-1
V: TRBV7-3
CDR3: CASSLLAGLGNEQFF
DNA: TGTGCCAGCAGCTTACTAGCGGGACTAGGCAATGAGCAGTTCTTC

D: TRBD2
size: -
J: TRBJ2-3
V: TRBV7-3
CDR3: CASSLLAGGTSTDTQYF
DNA: TGTGCCAGCAGCTTGCTAGCGGGGGGAACTAGCACAGATACGCAGTATTTT

D: TRBD2
size: -
J: TRBJ2-1
V: TRBV5-1
CDR3: CASALGLAVYNEQFF
DNA: TGCGCCAGCGCCTTGGGACTAGCTGTATACAATGAGCAGTTCTTC

D: -
size: -
J: TRBJ2-5
V: TRBV6-4
CDR3: CASEGEETQYF
DNA: TGTGCCAGTGAGGGGGAAGAGACCCAGTACTTC

D: -
size: -
J: TRBJ1-6
V: TRBV5-1
CDR3: CASSLARQDSPLHF
DNA: TGCGCCAGCAGCTTGGCCCGTCAGGACTCACCCCTCCACTTT

D: TRBD2
size: -
J: TRBJ2-2
V: TRBV5-1
CDR3: CASSLGGLAGMNTGELFF
DNA: TGCGCCAGCAGCTTGGGTGGTCTAGCGGGAATGAACACCGGGGAGCTGTTTTTT